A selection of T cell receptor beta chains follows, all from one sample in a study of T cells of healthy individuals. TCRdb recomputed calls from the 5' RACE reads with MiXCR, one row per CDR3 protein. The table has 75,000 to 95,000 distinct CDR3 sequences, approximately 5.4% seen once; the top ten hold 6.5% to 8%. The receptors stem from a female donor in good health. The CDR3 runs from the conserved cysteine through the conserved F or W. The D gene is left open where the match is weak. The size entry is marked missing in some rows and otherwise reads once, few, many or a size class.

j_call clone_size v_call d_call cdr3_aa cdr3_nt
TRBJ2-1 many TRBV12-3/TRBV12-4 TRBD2 CASTAGTSGYREQFF TGTGCCAGCACCGCCGGGACTAGCGGGTACCGTGAGCAGTTCTTC
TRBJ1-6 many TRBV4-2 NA CAKIQDYNSPLHF TGTGCCAAGATACAGGATTATAATTCACCCCTCCACTTT
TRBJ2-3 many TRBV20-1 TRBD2 CSARDRGSGSADTQYF TGCAGTGCTAGAGATCGGGGTAGCGGGAGCGCAGATACGCAGTATTTT
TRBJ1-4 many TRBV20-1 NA CSARRPTNEKLFF TGCAGTGCCAGACGACCAACTAATGAAAAACTGTTTTTT
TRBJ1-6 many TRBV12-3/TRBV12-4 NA CASSLGPGRGDSPLHF TGTGCCAGCAGTTTAGGCCCGGGGAGGGGTGATTCACCCCTCCACTTT
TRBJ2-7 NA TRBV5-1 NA CASSYEIQGPPYEQYF TGCGCCAGCAGCTATGAAATTCAGGGGCCCCCCTACGAGCAGTACTTC
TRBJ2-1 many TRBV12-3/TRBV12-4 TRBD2 CASSRTSGVNEQFF TGTGCCAGCAGTCGGACTAGCGGGGTCAATGAGCAGTTCTTC
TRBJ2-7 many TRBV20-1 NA CSARDGGFGDEQYF TGCAGTGCTAGAGATGGTGGTTTCGGGGACGAGCAGTACTTC
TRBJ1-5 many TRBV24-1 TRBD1 CATSQQGAWDQPQHF TGTGCCACCAGCCAACAGGGGGCATGGGATCAGCCCCAGCATTTT
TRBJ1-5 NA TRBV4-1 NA CASSQVGRGNQPQHF TGCGCCAGCAGCCAAGTTGGGAGAGGCAATCAGCCCCAGCATTTT
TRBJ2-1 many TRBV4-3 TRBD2 CASSQDNRAGGYNEQFF TGCGCCAGCAGCCAAGATAATCGAGCGGGAGGGTACAATGAGCAGTTCTTC
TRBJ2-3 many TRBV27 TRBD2 CASSLIAGSTDTQYF TGTGCCAGCAGTTTAATAGCGGGTAGCACAGATACGCAGTATTTT